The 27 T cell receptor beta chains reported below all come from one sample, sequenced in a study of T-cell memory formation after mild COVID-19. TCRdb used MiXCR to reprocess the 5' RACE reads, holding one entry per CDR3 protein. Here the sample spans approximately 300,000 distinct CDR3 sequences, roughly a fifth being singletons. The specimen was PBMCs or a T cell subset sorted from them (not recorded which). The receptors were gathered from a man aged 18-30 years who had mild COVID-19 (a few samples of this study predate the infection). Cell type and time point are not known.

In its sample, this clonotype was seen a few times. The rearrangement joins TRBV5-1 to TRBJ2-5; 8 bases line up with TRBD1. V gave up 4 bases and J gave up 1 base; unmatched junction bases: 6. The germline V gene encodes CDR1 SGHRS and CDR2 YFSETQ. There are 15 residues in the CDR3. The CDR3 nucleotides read TGCGCCAGCAGCAGGGACAGGCTAGTCCAAGAGACCCAGTACTTC. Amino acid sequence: CASSRDRLVQETQYF.

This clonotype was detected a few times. In nucleotides, the CDR3 is TGTGCCAGCAGTTACTCTCGAGAGGGGGCGAATGGCTACACCTTC. Translating gives CASSYSREGANGYTF. The chain uses TRBV6-2 or TRBV6-3 and TRBJ1-2; the match to TRBD1 covers 7 bases. CDR3 length: 15 residues. Germline trimming cut 0 bases from V and 6 bases from J; bases unmatched to any gene: 7. Germline V gene sequence: CDR1 MNHEY, CDR2 SVGEGT.

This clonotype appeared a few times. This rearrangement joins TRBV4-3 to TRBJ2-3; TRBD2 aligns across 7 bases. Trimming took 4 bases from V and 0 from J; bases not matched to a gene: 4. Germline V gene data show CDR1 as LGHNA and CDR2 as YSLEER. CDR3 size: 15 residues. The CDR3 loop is CASSRSGESTDTQYF. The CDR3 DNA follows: TGCGCCAGCAGCCGAAGCGGGGAAAGCACAGATACGCAGTATTTT.

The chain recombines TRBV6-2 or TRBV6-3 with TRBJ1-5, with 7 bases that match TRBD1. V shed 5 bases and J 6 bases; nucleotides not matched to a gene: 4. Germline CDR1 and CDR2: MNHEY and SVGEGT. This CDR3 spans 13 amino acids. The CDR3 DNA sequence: TGTGCCAGCAGTATCGACAGGGTTCAGCCCCAGCATTTT. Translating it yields CASSIDRVQPQHF.

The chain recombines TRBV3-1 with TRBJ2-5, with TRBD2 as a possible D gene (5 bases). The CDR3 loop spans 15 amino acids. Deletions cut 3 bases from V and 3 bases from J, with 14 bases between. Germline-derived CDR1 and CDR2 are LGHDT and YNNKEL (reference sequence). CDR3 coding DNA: TGTGCCAGCAGCCATAGGGTGACCGGGGAAGAGACCCAGTACTTC. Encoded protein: CASSHRVTGEETQYF.

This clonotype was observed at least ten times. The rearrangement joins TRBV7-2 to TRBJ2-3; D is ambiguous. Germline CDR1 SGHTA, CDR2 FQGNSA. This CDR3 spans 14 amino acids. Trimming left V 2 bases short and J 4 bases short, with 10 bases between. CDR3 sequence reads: CASSLQASADTQYF. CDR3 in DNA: TGTGCCAGCAGCTTACAGGCTAGTGCAGATACGCAGTATTTT. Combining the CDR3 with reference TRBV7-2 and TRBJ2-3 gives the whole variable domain GAGVSQSPSNKVTEKGKDVELRCDPISGHTALYWYRQSLGQGLEFLIYFQGNSAPDKSGLPSDRFSAERTGGSVSTLTIQRTQQEDSAVYLCASSLQASADTQYFGPGTRLTVL.

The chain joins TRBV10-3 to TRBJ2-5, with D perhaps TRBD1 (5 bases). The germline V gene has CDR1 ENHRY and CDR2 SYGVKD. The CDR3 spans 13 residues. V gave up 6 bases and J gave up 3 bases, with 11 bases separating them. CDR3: CAISPTEEETQYF. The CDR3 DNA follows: TGTGCCATCAGCCCGACAGAGGAAGAGACCCAGTACTTC.

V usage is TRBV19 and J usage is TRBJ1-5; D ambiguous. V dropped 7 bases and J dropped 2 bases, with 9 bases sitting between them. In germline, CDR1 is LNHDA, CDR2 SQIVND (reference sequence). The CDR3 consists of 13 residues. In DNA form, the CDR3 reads TGTGCCAGTAAAACCAACGGCAATCAGCCCCAGCATTTT. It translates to CASKTNGNQPQHF.

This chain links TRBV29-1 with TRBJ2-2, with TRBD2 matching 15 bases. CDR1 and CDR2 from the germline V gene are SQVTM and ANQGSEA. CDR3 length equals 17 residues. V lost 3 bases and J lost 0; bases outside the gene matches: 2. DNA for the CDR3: TGCAGCGTTGAGGGACTAGCGGGGGGACCGAACACCGGGGAGCTGTTTTTT. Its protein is CSVEGLAGGPNTGELFF.

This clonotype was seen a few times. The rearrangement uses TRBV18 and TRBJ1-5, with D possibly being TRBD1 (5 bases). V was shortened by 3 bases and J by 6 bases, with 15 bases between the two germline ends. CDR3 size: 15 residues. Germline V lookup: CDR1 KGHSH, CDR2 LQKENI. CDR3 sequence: CASSPGLGRGQPQHF. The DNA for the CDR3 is TGTGCCAGCTCACCGGGACTGGGAAGGGGTCAGCCCCAGCATTTT.

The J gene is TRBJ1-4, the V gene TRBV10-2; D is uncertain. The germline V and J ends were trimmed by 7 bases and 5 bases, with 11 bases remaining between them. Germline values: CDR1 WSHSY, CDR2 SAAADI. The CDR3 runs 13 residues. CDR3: CASIGQVNEKLFF. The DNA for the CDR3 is TGCGCCAGCATTGGGCAGGTGAATGAAAAACTGTTTTTT.

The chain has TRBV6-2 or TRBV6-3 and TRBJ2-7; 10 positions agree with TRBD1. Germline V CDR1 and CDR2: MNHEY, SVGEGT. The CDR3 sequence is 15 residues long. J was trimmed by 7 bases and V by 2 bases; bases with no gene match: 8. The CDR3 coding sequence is TGTGCCAGCAGTTACAGGGGACAGGGGAATGTGGAGCAGTACGTC. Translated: CASSYRGQGNVEQYV.

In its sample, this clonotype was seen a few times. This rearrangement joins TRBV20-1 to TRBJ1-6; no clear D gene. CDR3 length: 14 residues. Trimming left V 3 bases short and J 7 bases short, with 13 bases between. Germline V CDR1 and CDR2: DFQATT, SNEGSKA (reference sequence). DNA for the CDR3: TGCAGTGCTAGGCTCGGAGGGTCGAATTCACCCCTCCACTTT. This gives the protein CSARLGGSNSPLHF.

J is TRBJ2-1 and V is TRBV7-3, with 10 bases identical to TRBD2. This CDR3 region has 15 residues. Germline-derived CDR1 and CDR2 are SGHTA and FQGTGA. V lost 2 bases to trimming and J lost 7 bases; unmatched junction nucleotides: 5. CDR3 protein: CASSLELGLANEQFF. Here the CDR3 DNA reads TGTGCCAGCAGCTTAGAACTGGGACTAGCGAATGAGCAGTTCTTC.

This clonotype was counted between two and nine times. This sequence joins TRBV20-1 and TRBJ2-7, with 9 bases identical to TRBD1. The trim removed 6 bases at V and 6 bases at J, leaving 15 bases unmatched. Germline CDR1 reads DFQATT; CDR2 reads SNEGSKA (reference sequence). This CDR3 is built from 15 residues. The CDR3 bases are TGCAGTGCACTTTCCGGGACAGGGATAGTATCCGAGCAGTACGTC. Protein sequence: CSALSGTGIVSEQYV.

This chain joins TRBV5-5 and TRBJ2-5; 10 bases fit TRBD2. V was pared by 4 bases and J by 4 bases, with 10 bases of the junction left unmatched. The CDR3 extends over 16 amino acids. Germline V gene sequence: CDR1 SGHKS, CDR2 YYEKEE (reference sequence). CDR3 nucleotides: TGTGCCAGCAGCCCCGCGGGGGGACTAGCGCGAGAGACCCAGTACTTC. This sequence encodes CASSPAGGLARETQYF. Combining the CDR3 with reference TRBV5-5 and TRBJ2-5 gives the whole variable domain DAGVTQSPTHLIKTRGQQVTLRCSPISGHKSVSWYQQVLGQGPQFIFQYYEKEERGRGNFPDRFSARQFPNYSSELNVNALLLGDSALYLCASSPAGGLARETQYFGPGTRLLVL.

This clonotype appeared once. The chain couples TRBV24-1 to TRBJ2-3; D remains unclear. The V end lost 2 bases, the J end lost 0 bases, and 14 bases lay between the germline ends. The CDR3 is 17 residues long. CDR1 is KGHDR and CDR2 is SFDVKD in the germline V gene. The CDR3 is CATSDSVTWPSTDTQYF. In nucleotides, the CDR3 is TGTGCCACCAGTGATTCTGTCACCTGGCCCAGCACAGATACGCAGTATTTT.

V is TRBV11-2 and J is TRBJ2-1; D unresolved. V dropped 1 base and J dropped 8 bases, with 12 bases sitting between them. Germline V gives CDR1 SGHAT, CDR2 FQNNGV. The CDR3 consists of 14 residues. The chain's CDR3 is CASSLARRLDEQFF. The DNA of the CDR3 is TGTGCCAGCAGCTTAGCTCGCCGGCTGGATGAGCAGTTCTTC.

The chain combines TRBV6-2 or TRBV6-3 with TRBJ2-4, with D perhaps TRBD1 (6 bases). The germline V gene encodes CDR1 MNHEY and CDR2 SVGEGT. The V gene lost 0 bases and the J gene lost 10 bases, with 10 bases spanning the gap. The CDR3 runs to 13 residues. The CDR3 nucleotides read TGTGCCAGCAGTTACTCGGACAGCTTTATTCAGTACTTC. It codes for CASSYSDSFIQYF.

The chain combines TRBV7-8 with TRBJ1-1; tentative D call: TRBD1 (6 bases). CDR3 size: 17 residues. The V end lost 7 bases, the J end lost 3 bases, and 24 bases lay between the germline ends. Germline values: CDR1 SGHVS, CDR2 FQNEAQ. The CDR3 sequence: CASKRLIHRVLDTEAFF. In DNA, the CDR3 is TGTGCCAGCAAGCGATTAATCCACAGGGTACTGGACACTGAAGCTTTCTTT. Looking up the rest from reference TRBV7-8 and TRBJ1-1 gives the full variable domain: GAGVSQSPRYKVAKRGQDVALRCDPISGHVSLFWYQQALGQGPEFLTYFQNEAQLDKSGLPSDRFFAERPEGSVSTLKIQRTQQEDSAVYLCASKRLIHRVLDTEAFFGQGTRLTVV.

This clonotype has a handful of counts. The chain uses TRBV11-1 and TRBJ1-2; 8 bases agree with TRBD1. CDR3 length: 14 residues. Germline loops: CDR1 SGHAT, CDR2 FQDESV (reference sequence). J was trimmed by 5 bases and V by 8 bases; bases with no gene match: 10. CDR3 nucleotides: TGTGCCAGCGGAATTGGACAGGGCGCGTATGGCTACACCTTC. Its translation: CASGIGQGAYGYTF.

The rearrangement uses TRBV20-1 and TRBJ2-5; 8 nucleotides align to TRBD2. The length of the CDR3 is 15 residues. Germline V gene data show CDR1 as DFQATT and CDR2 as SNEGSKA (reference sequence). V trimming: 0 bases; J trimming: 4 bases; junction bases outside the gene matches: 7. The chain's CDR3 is CSARDPSGGAETQYF. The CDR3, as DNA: TGCAGTGCTAGAGATCCTTCGGGGGGGGCAGAGACCCAGTACTTC.

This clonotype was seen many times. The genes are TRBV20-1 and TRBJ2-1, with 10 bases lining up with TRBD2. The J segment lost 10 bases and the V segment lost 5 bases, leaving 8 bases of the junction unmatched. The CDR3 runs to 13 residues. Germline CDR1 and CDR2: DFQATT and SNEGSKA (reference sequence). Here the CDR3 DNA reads TGCAGTGCTCAAGCGGGGGGGGACAGGGAGCAGTTCTTC. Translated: CSAQAGGDREQFF.

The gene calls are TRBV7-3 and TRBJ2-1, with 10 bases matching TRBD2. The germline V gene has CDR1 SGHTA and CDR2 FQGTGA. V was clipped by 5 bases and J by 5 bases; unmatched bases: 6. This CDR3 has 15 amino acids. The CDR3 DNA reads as TGTGCCAGCAGCCGCAGCGGGGGGGCAGACAATGAGCAGTTCTTC. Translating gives CASSRSGGADNEQFF.

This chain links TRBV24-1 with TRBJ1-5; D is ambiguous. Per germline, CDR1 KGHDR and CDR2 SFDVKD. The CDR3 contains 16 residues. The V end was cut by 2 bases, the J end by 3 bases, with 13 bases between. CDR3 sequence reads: CATSDSPGPVNQPQHF. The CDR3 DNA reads TGTGCCACCAGTGATTCTCCCGGGCCCGTCAATCAGCCCCAGCATTTT.

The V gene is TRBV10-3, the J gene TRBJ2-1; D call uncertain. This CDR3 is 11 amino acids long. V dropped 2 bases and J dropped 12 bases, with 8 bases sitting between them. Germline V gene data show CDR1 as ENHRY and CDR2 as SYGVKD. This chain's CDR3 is CAISEGPRQFF. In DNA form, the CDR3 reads TGTGCCATCAGTGAGGGACCACGGCAGTTCTTC.

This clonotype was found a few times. The DNA of the CDR3 is TGTGCCAGCAGGACCCACCCAGCTGGGGCCAACGTCCTGACTTTC. This sequence encodes CASRTHPAGANVLTF. V and J are TRBV28 and TRBJ2-6; D remains unclear. The germline gives CDR1 MDHEN, CDR2 SYDVKM. The CDR3 runs to 15 residues. V was pared by 6 bases and J by 2 bases, with 11 bases between.